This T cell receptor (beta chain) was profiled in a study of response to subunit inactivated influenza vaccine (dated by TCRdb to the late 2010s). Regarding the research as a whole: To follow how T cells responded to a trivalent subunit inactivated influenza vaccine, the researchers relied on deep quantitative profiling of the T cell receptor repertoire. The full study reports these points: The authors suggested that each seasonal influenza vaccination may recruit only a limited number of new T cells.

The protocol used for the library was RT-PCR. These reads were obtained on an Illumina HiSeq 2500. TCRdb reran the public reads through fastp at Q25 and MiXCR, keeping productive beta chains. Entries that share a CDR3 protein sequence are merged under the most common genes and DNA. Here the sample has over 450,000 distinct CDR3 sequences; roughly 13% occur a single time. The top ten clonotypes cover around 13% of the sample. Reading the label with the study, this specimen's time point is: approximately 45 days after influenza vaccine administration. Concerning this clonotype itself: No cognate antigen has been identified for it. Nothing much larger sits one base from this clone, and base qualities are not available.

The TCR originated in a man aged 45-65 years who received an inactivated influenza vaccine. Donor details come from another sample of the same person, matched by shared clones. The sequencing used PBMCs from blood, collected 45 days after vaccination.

The DNA is TGTGCCACCAGCAGAGAATGGGGGGCTCGGGATGAGCAGTTCTTC. Translation gives CATSREWGARDEQFF. The V and J genes are TRBV15 and TRBJ2-1, with the D gene tentatively TRBD1 or TRBD2, based on 6 matching bases in each. V sheds 0 bases and J sheds 8 bases, leaving 14 bases between their ends. Its CDR3 holds 15 amino acids, cysteine through phenylalanine. The CDR3 DNA has 45 bases and is translated from base 1. The germline V gene (reference sequence) gives CDR1 as LNHNV and CDR2 as YYDKDF.